Following are 4 T cell receptor beta chains from one sample sequenced in a study of post-analysis software for immune sequencing data. Study-wide findings and caveats: There were about 5 TRBV segments more frequent in patients than controls, and TRBV5-6, TRBV5-1 and TRBV20-1 were among them.

Antigen specificity for these receptors is unknown. Unique molecular identifiers were present in the TCR beta cDNA libraries. A single record per CDR3 protein comes from TCRdb applying MiXCR to the PCR reads. The sample shows roughly 730,000 distinct CDR3 sequences, roughly 27% of them seen only once. What was sequenced was blood. The receptors stem from a girl aged 10 to 17 with multiple sclerosis.

This chain joins TRBV24-1 and TRBJ2-1; TRBD1 might be the D (5 bases). The V gene's germline CDR1 is KGHDR and CDR2 SFDVKD. Trimming pared 5 bases from V and 7 bases from J, leaving 14 bases between. The CDR3 extends over 14 amino acids. This chain's CDR3 is CATSAQGNLNEQFF. The CDR3 DNA reads TGTGCCACCAGTGCGCAGGGTAATTTAAATGAGCAGTTCTTC.

The genes are TRBV18 and TRBJ2-1; 10 nucleotides align to TRBD1. The V segment lost 5 bases and the J segment 6 bases; nucleotides outside the gene matches: 10. The CDR3 loop spans 16 amino acids. Germline CDR1 reads KGHSH; CDR2 reads LQKENI. CDR3 loop: CASSNLGTGVVNEQFF. CDR3 nucleotides: TGTGCCAGCTCAAACCTCGGGACAGGGGTGGTCAATGAGCAGTTCTTC.

This clonotype was counted a single time. The chain employs TRBV4-1 and TRBJ2-7; 7 nucleotides line up with TRBD2. V shed 1 base and J 4 bases; nucleotides not matched to a gene: 7. The CDR3 has 15 amino acids. Germline lookup yields CDR1 MGHRA and CDR2 YSYEKL. CDR3 bases: TGCGCCAGCAGCCAAGTCTCTAGCGGAGGGTACGAGCAGTACTTC. Translation: CASSQVSSGGYEQYF.

The chain recombines TRBV20-1 with TRBJ1-4; D not resolved. The CDR3 extends over 15 amino acids. V gave up 0 bases and J gave up 5 bases, with 13 bases separating them. Per germline, CDR1 DFQATT and CDR2 SNEGSKA (reference sequence). CDR3 protein: CSARDLVVGNEKLFF. DNA of the CDR3: TGCAGTGCTAGAGATCTGGTAGTGGGGAATGAAAAACTGTTTTTT.